Listed below are T cell receptor beta chains from one sample, sequenced in a study of sequential checkpoint blockade in melanoma. Clones were read by immunoSEQ multiplex PCR, and TCRdb kept only the in-frame ones, dropping some. The sample yields some 18,000 clones, around 24% seen once. The starting material was tumor tissue (inferred from file names), obtained from a patient given nivolumab and ipilimumab in sequence. The receptors shown here come from a human donor with melanoma. CDR3s include the opening cysteine and the closing phenylalanine or tryptophan. Each record gives: clone size, V gene, D gene, J gene, CDR3 DNA, CDR3 protein. A D gene is named only where the DNA matches it firmly. Not every row has a clone size; where given, it reads once, few, many or a size class.

once	TRBV30	.	TRBJ2-1	TGTGCCTGGACCGCCTCCAAGTGGGGGGTTAACAATGAGCAGTTCTTC	CAWTASKWGVNNEQFF
many	TRBV11-3	.	TRBJ1-2	TGTGCCAGCAGCCGGGTCTTGGGTGGGCAATTTAACTATGGCTACACCTTC	CASSRVLGGQFNYGYTF
.	TRBV9	TRBD1	TRBJ2-3	TGTGCCAGCAGCCTTAGCCTACAGGGGGCGAGCGATACGCAGTATTTT	CASSLSLQGASDTQYF
few	TRBV18	TRBD1	TRBJ1-2	TGTGCCAGCTCAACCGGGACAGAAGCCCTCACCTTC	CASSTGTEALTF
many	TRBV11-3	TRBD1	TRBJ1-6	TGTGCCAGCACTCCAGGGGGCGGACAGGGGAATTCACCCCTCCACTTT	CASTPGGGQGNSPLHF
.	TRBV19	TRBD1	TRBJ1-5	TGTGCCAGTAGTAGACCGGGACAGAGTAGCAATCAGCCCCAGCATTTT	CASSRPGQSSNQPQHF
few	TRBV11-3	TRBD2	TRBJ2-3	TGTGCCAGCAGCTTAGGGGGGGGAGTTAGCACAGATACGCAGTATTTT	CASSLGGGVSTDTQYF
.	TRBV6-8	.	TRBJ2-2	TGTGCCAGCAGTGCACAGGGGAACACCGGGGAGCTGTTTTTT	CASSAQGNTGELFF
.	TRBV19	TRBD1	TRBJ1-1	TGTGCCAGTAGGATCCGCGGGACAGCCAAATCTGAAGCTTTCTTT	CASRIRGTAKSEAFF
.	TRBV6-8	.	TRBJ2-7	TGTGCCAGCACGAGGACGGTGAGCTCCTACGAGCAGTACTTC	CASTRTVSSYEQYF
.	TRBV19	TRBD1	TRBJ2-5	TGTGCCAGTAGCCTCGGTCGTTTAACAGGGGGCCAAGAGACCCAGTACTTC	CASSLGRLTGGQETQYF